The sequence of this T cell receptor beta chain was determined in a study of blood T cells in healthy people across ages. A second PCR of roughly 7 to 11 cycles used a sample-barcoded 5' primer and a J-beta primer mix. TCRdb fed the 5' RACE reads into MiXCR, producing one record per CDR3 protein. Of about 1.4 million distinct CDR3 sequences listed, around 59% are singletons. V dropped 3 bases and J dropped 5 bases, with 5 bases sitting between them. This CDR3 comprises 11 residues. In germline, CDR1 is LNHNV, CDR2 YYDKDF (reference sequence). For this clonotype: Antigen unknown.

The study's findings and limits: Conclusively comparing naive with antigen-experienced cells was impossible with unsorted PBMCs. Age advanced and TCR beta diversity per million T cells fell, roughly linearly.

Input material: blood. The rearrangement links TRBV15 to TRBJ2-7; the D gene is possibly TRBD1 (5 bases). The source is a man between 18 and 35 years old in good health. The CDR3 bases are TGTGCCACCAGCAGCAGGGACGAGCAGTACTTC. Translation: CATSSRDEQYF.